The rows below give T cell receptor beta chains drawn from one sample of a study of blood T cell repertoires in COVID-19. Profiling relied on immunoSEQ multiplex PCR, and the TCRdb table lists in-frame clones only, not all of them. This sample has about 170,000 clones, with approximately 84% found just once. Specimen: peripheral blood. The origin of the receptors is a woman over 75 with COVID-19, enrolled during active disease. The CDR3 runs from the conserved cysteine through the conserved F or W. The order of the fields is clone size, J gene, V gene, D gene, CDR3 DNA, CDR3 protein. The D gene is left open where the match is weak. Size tells how often a clone was seen (once, few, many) or the class of an expanded clone, and some rows leave it out.

NA	TRBJ2-7	TRBV28	TRBD1	TGTGCCAGCAGTACAGCCGGGACAGGGGGCTACGAGCAGTACTTC	CASSTAGTGGYEQYF
NA	TRBJ1-1	TRBV11-1	TRBD1	TGTGCCAGCACCCTATACTTGGACAGGCCTTACACTGAAGCTTTCTTT	CASTLYLDRPYTEAFF
once	TRBJ2-5	TRBV2	TRBD1	TGTGCCAGCACAACGGACAGGGGGCATCAACAGACCCAGTACTTC	CASTTDRGHQQTQYF
NA	TRBJ1-2	TRBV5-1	TRBD1	TGCGCCAGCAGCAGGGACAGTACTAACTATGGCTACACCTTC	CASSRDSTNYGYTF
NA	TRBJ1-1	TRBV7-8	NA	TGTGCCAGCAGCTTACGGTGGGCAGGGTCTTCGAACACTGAAGCTTTCTTT	CASSLRWAGSSNTEAFF
NA	TRBJ1-2	TRBV19	NA	TGTGCCAGTAGTATTGCTGGGCCCCAGGGTGGTGGCTACACCTTC	CASSIAGPQGGGYTF
NA	TRBJ1-1	TRBV11-2	TRBD1	TGTGCCAGCAGCTTAGCCCTCAGGGGGACTGAAGCTTTCTTT	CASSLALRGTEAFF
few	TRBJ2-7	TRBV5-1	TRBD2	TGCGCCAGCAGCTTGGCCGGGGTAGCGGGAGGTATGCACGAGCAGTACTTC	CASSLAGVAGGMHEQYF
NA	TRBJ2-2	TRBV15	TRBD1	TGTGCCACCAGCAGAGTACAGGGGCACACCGGGGAGCTGTTTTTT	CATSRVQGHTGELFF
NA	TRBJ2-2	TRBV24-1	TRBD1	TGTGCCACCAGTGAATCCGGGACAGGGGCCACCGGGGAGCTGTTTTTT	CATSESGTGATGELFF
once	TRBJ2-1	TRBV7-2	TRBD2	TGTGCCAGCAGCGGACGAGTTAGCGGGGGTTACAATGAGCAGTTCTTC	CASSGRVSGGYNEQFF
NA	TRBJ2-3	TRBV29-1	TRBD1	TGCAGCGTTGGGGTGACAGGGTGGACAGATACGCAGTATTTT	CSVGVTGWTDTQYF
NA	TRBJ1-1	TRBV5-1	NA	TGCGCCAGCAGCTCCCAACCCGCGTCAATGAACACTGAAGCTTTCTTT	CASSSQPASMNTEAFF
few	TRBJ1-1	TRBV20-1	NA	TGCAGTGCTAGAGGAGACAGGGAAGCTTTCTTT	CSARGDREAFF
NA	TRBJ2-3	TRBV27	NA	TGTGCCAGCAGTTTCCGGGATACGCAGTATTTT	CASSFRDTQYF
NA	TRBJ2-3	TRBV9	TRBD2	TGTGCCAGCAGCGTTTCCCTAGCGGGGGGGTTTACAGATACGCAGTATTTT	CASSVSLAGGFTDTQYF
NA	TRBJ2-6	TRBV7-2	TRBD1	TGTGCCAGCAGCTTAAAAGGGACAGGGTACTCTGGGGCCAACGTCCTGACTTTC	CASSLKGTGYSGANVLTF
NA	TRBJ2-6	TRBV6-5	TRBD1	TGTGCCAGCAATAAGGGGGCGCAAGGGGCCAACGTCCTGACTTTC	CASNKGAQGANVLTF
NA	TRBJ2-7	TRBV7-3	NA	TGTGCCAGCAGCCCCCAGGGGAGCTCCTACGAGCAGTACTTC	CASSPQGSSYEQYF
NA	TRBJ2-2	TRBV27	TRBD2	TGTGCCAGCAGTTTAGAGCGGGGGCACACCGGGGAGCTGTTTTTT	CASSLERGHTGELFF
NA	TRBJ2-4	TRBV7-9	NA	TGTGCCAGCAGCCGGGGGACCCGGGGGAACATTCAGTACTTC	CASSRGTRGNIQYF
NA	TRBJ2-7	TRBV2	TRBD2	TGTGCCAGCAGTGTGGTGACTAGCGGGGCAGAGCAGTACTTC	CASSVVTSGAEQYF
few	TRBJ2-7	TRBV5-1	TRBD1	TGCGCCAGCAGCCCCGGACAGGGTTTCGACGAGCAGTACTTC	CASSPGQGFDEQYF
NA	TRBJ2-2	TRBV29-1	TRBD2	TGCAGCGTTAGCGGGAGGGCCACCGGGGAGCTGTTTTTT	CSVSGRATGELFF
NA	TRBJ2-1	TRBV23-1	TRBD1	TGCGCCAGCAGTCAATCCACTCCTGAGGGACAGAATTACAATGAGCAGTTCTTC	CASSQSTPEGQNYNEQFF
few	TRBJ1-6	TRBV7-3	NA	TGTGCCAGCAGCGAGACAGGTCCTAATTCACCCCTCCACTTT	CASSETGPNSPLHF
NA	TRBJ2-3	TRBV5-1	TRBD2	TGCGCCAGCAGCTTCCTTAGCGGGATTGGGGATACGCAGTATTTT	CASSFLSGIGDTQYF
NA	TRBJ2-2	TRBV19	NA	TGTGCCAGTAGTACACAGTTCTCCGGGGAGCTGTTTTTT	CASSTQFSGELFF
NA	TRBJ1-2	TRBV6-5	NA	TGTGCCAGCAGTTTAGGGGTTGGGGGCTACACCTTC	CASSLGVGGYTF
NA	TRBJ2-1	TRBV5-8	NA	TGTGCCAGCAGCTTTACAGGGCGGAATGAGCAGTTCTTC	CASSFTGRNEQFF